The 31 T cell receptor beta chains listed next were all sequenced from one sample in a study of CD8 T cells in ankylosing spondylitis. TCRdb re-called the 5' RACE reads through MiXCR, storing one row per CDR3 protein. Of roughly 250,000 distinct CDR3 sequences listed, 8% to 9.5% are singletons. The specimen sequenced was blood, either unsorted or a sorted T cell fraction (not recorded which). The receptors stem from a male donor with ankylosing spondylitis or in good health (not recorded which).

This clonotype showed up many times. The chain recombines TRBV20-1 with TRBJ2-1; TRBD1 matches at 7 bases. The germline CDR1 and CDR2 sequences are DFQATT and SNEGSKA (reference sequence). This CDR3 is 16 amino acids long. The trim removed 5 bases at V and 1 base at J, leaving 11 bases unmatched. The CDR3 loop reads CSAVDPTGRSYNEQFF. Here the CDR3 DNA reads TGCAGTGCTGTTGACCCGACAGGGCGGTCCTACAATGAGCAGTTCTTC.

The chain has TRBV5-6 and TRBJ2-3, with 12 nucleotides matching TRBD2. With V trimmed by 4 bases and J by 5 bases, 14 bases remained unmatched. The CDR3 sequence is 18 residues long. Germline CDR1 is SGHDT and CDR2 is YYEEEE. CDR3 loop: CASSIGLAGTVFGDTQYF. DNA for the CDR3: TGTGCCAGCAGCATCGGACTAGCGGGGACCGTCTTCGGAGATACGCAGTATTTT.

In its sample, this clonotype was seen many times. The chain carries TRBV27 and TRBJ1-6; 9 bases align to TRBD1. This CDR3 has 15 residues. V shed 0 bases, J shed 9 bases, and the junction held 3 bases outside the gene matches. The germline gives CDR1 MNHEY, CDR2 SMNVEV (reference sequence). For the CDR3, the DNA is TGTGCCAGCAGTTTATCGGACAGGGGTGGTTCACCCCTCCACTTT. Protein sequence: CASSLSDRGGSPLHF.

This clonotype was seen repeatedly, ten times or more. The chain is built from TRBV10-1 and TRBJ2-1; D might be TRBD2 (6 bases). The germline gives CDR1 WNHNN, CDR2 SYGVQD (reference sequence). This CDR3 has 14 residues. The ends were cut back, 5 bases at V and 2 bases at J, with 10 bases in the middle. The CDR3 DNA reads TGCGCCAGCAGTCCCGGCGGGACCTACAATGAGCAGTTCTTC. This sequence encodes CASSPGGTYNEQFF.

This clonotype was picked up many times. As DNA, the CDR3 is TGTGCCAGCGGTCTCATGTCCGGGTTCAATGAGCAGTTCTTC. This codes for CASGLMSGFNEQFF. This chain connects TRBV27 to TRBJ2-1; D uncertain. CDR1 is MNHEY, CDR2 SMNVEV, per germline (reference sequence). V lost 8 bases, J lost 6 bases, and 17 bases lay in between. This CDR3 spans 14 amino acids.

The sample holds a few counts of this clonotype. This rearrangement joins TRBV5-6 to TRBJ1-3; D might be TRBD1 (6 bases). V dropped 1 base and J dropped 0 bases, with 8 bases sitting between them. The CDR3 runs to 15 residues. Germline CDR1 and CDR2: SGHDT and YYEEEE. Written as DNA, the CDR3 is TGTGCCAGCAGCTTGAACAGGGCCTCTGGAAACACCATATATTTT. This gives the protein CASSLNRASGNTIYF.

In its sample, this clonotype was seen many times. The CDR3 loop reads CSASDQGVYEAFF. CDR3 bases: TGCAGTGCCAGCGATCAGGGGGTGTATGAAGCTTTCTTT. V gene TRBV20-1 combines with J gene TRBJ1-1; 7 positions match TRBD1. V shed 6 bases, J shed 7 bases, and the junction held 11 bases outside the gene matches. Germline CDR1 reads DFQATT; CDR2 reads SNEGSKA (reference sequence). The CDR3 extends over 13 amino acids.

This clonotype was counted at least ten times. The chain carries TRBV6-2 or TRBV6-3 and TRBJ2-2; D call uncertain. CDR1 MNHEY and CDR2 SVGEGT come from the germline V gene. This CDR3 contains 16 residues. Trimming removed 4 bases from V and 7 bases from J, with 19 bases in between. The CDR3 protein is CASSSTDGSWSGELFF. CDR3 coding DNA: TGTGCCAGCAGTTCCACCGATGGCTCCTGGAGCGGGGAGCTGTTTTTT.

This clonotype was seen only a few times. The chain recombines TRBV12-3 or TRBV12-4 with TRBJ1-5, with TRBD1 matching over 7 bases. The length of the CDR3 is 14 residues. The ends lost 6 bases at V and 6 bases at J; junction bases unmatched: 8. The CDR3 spells CASSTRQGRQPQHF. The CDR3 bases are TGTGCCAGCAGCACCCGACAGGGTCGTCAGCCCCAGCATTTT.

In this sample, this clonotype turned up many times. The J gene is TRBJ2-5, the V gene TRBV7-9; the D is unclear. The CDR3 runs 11 residues. V lost 7 bases, J lost 5 bases, and 8 bases lay in between. CDR1 is SEHNR, CDR2 FQNEAQ, per germline (reference sequence). CDR3 in DNA: TGTGCCAGCAACCCAGCGGAGACCCAGTACTTC. This encodes CASNPAETQYF.

Ten or more counts support this clonotype. V gene TRBV6-2 or TRBV6-3 combines with J gene TRBJ2-7; 10 nucleotides match TRBD2. This CDR3 has 16 residues. The V gene's germline CDR1 is MNHEY and CDR2 SVGEGT. V trimming: 0 bases; J trimming: 3 bases; junction bases outside the gene matches: 5. The CDR3 nucleotides read TGTGCCAGCAGTTACTCTCAGCGGGAGGGCTACTACGAGCAGTACTTC. As protein: CASSYSQREGYYEQYF.

There are many counts of this clonotype. The rearrangement uses TRBV5-1 and TRBJ2-2; D gene unclear. The CDR3 is made up of 14 amino acids. The ends were cut back, 0 bases at V and 0 bases at J, with 3 bases in the middle. Germline V gives CDR1 SGHRS, CDR2 YFSETQ. The CDR3 bases are TGCGCCAGCAGCTTGGTTGCGAACACCGGGGAGCTGTTTTTT. It specifies CASSLVANTGELFF.

This clonotype was recorded at least ten times. The chain combines TRBV5-1 with TRBJ1-4, with no clear D. V gave up 3 bases and J gave up 5 bases, with 8 bases separating them. CDR3 size: 13 residues. Germline CDR1 reads SGHRS; CDR2 reads YFSETQ. The CDR3 region is CASSSDRNEKLFF. Written as DNA, the CDR3 is TGCGCCAGCAGCTCGGACCGGAATGAAAAACTGTTTTTT.

This clonotype was recorded at least ten times. The rearrangement uses TRBV7-3 and TRBJ2-1, with TRBD2 identical over 7 bases. The trim removed 1 base at V and 7 bases at J, leaving 7 bases unmatched. The CDR3 has 15 residues. In germline, CDR1 is SGHTA, CDR2 FQGTGA. The CDR3 here is CASSLNGGSVNEQFF. The CDR3 DNA sequence: TGTGCCAGCAGCTTAAATGGCGGGAGTGTAAATGAGCAGTTCTTC.

Many counts were recorded for this clonotype. V and J are TRBV12-3 or TRBV12-4 and TRBJ2-7; D is perhaps TRBD1 or TRBD2 (6 bases each). This CDR3 comprises 14 residues. Between the trimmed V and J ends, which lost 2 bases and 6 bases, there was a span of 14 bases. The CDR3 is CASSLSVGGGEQYF. DNA of the CDR3: TGTGCCAGCAGTTTAAGTGTTGGAGGGGGCGAGCAGTACTTC.

This clonotype has at least ten counts. V usage is TRBV5-1 and J usage is TRBJ1-5, with D unclear. V lost 4 bases, J lost 6 bases, and 17 bases lay in between. This CDR3 is 15 amino acids long. CDR1 and CDR2 from the germline V gene are SGHRS and YFSETQ. In DNA form, the CDR3 reads TGCGCCAGCAGCGAAACGCCTTTTTTAGGTCAGCCCCAGCATTTT. It yields the protein CASSETPFLGQPQHF.

In its sample, this clonotype was seen a few times. The rearrangement links TRBV11-2 to TRBJ2-6; D is unclear. CDR1 and CDR2 (germline): SGHAT, FQNNGV. The V end lost 5 bases, the J end lost 0 bases, and 17 bases lay between the germline ends. The CDR3 length is 18 residues. CDR3 sequence reads: CASSASPWDYSGANVLTF. DNA for the CDR3: TGTGCCAGCAGCGCCAGCCCTTGGGATTACTCTGGGGCCAACGTCCTGACTTTC.

This clonotype was seen only a few times. The chain links TRBV7-3 to TRBJ2-7; 8 nucleotides align to TRBD1. Germline V gene sequence: CDR1 SGHTA, CDR2 FQGTGA. The CDR3 is 15 residues long. J lost 2 bases, V lost 4 bases, and 7 bases had no gene match. This chain's CDR3 is CASSYDQGAPYEQYF. DNA for the CDR3: TGTGCCAGCAGCTACGACCAGGGGGCTCCCTACGAGCAGTACTTC.

A word on this clonotype: One junction end disagrees with the germline gene, perhaps due to a read error. The V call is TRBV7-3, the J call TRBJ2-1; TRBD1 aligns across 7 bases. CDR3 length: 15 residues. CDR1 is SGHTA, CDR2 FQGTGA, per germline. As DNA, the CDR3 is TGTGGCAGCAGCCCGACCAGTACAGGGGCCAATGAGCAGTTCTTC. Protein: CGSSPTSTGANEQFF.

Of note for this clonotype: Given a much more abundant clone one base away, this may be a read error. The V call is TRBV20-1, the J call TRBJ1-5; D uncertain. The CDR3 spans 13 residues. Germline V gene data show CDR1 as DFQATT and CDR2 as SNEGSKA (reference sequence). CDR3 residues: CSARGPINLPQHF. In nucleotides, the CDR3 is TGCAGTGCTAGAGGACCGATCAATCTGCCCCAGCATTTT.

In its sample, this clonotype was seen many times. J is TRBJ1-2 and V is TRBV15, with D perhaps TRBD1 (5 bases). Trimming pared 1 base from V and 3 bases from J, leaving 9 bases between. This CDR3 contains 14 residues. Germline assignment: CDR1 LNHNV and CDR2 YYDKDF (reference sequence). DNA for the CDR3: TGTGCCACCAGCAGAGGGGGCGCAGACTATGGCTACACCTTC. It codes for CATSRGGADYGYTF. Based on the CDR3 plus reference TRBV15 and TRBJ1-2, the full variable domain is DAMVIQNPRYQVTQFGKPVTLSCSQTLNHNVMYWYQQKSSQAPKLLFHYYDKDFNNEADTPDNFQSRRPNTSFCFLDIRSPGLGDTAMYLCATSRGGADYGYTFGSGTRLTVV.

This clonotype was picked up many times. The rearrangement joins TRBV20-1 to TRBJ2-1; 9 nucleotides line up with TRBD1. The V gene end was trimmed by 1 base and the J gene end by 4 bases; junction bases not matched to a gene: 2. The CDR3 is 14 residues long. Germline V gene sequence: CDR1 DFQATT, CDR2 SNEGSKA (reference sequence). The CDR3 DNA reads TGCAGTGCTAGAGGGACAGGGGTATACAATGAGCAGTTCTTC. This translates into CSARGTGVYNEQFF.

This clonotype was seen ten or more times. The chain is built from TRBV6-2 or TRBV6-3 and TRBJ2-7, with 9 positions matching TRBD2. CDR1 MNHEY and CDR2 SVGEGT come from the germline V gene. The V segment lost 4 bases and the J segment 1 base; nucleotides outside the gene matches: 23. The CDR3 is 21 amino acids. This chain's CDR3 is CASSSLSAGGTYRPSSYEQYF. CDR3 DNA sequence: TGTGCCAGCAGTTCCTTGAGTGCGGGAGGGACTTACAGGCCGTCTTCCTACGAGCAGTACTTC.

This rearrangement joins TRBV30 to TRBJ2-2; TRBD1 might be the D (5 bases). The CDR3 consists of 12 residues. Looked up from germline, CDR1 is GTSNPN and CDR2 is SVGIG (reference sequence). V was shortened by 5 bases and J by 6 bases, with 10 bases between the two germline ends. This CDR3 reads CAWETVPGELFF. The CDR3 DNA sequence: TGTGCCTGGGAGACAGTCCCCGGGGAGCTGTTTTTT.

This clonotype was counted at least ten times. The CDR3 bases are TGCAGTGCTCCCGCAGGGGGCAGGGGCAATCAGCCCCAGCATTTT. The encoded protein is CSAPAGGRGNQPQHF. The chain carries TRBV20-1 and TRBJ1-5; the match to TRBD1 covers 8 bases. V trimming: 5 bases; J trimming: 2 bases; junction bases outside the gene matches: 8. From germline, CDR1 is DFQATT and CDR2 SNEGSKA (reference sequence). CDR3 length equals 15 residues.

This clonotype was seen a handful of times. V gene TRBV30 combines with J gene TRBJ2-1; D is undetermined. V shed 1 base and J shed 12 bases, with 13 bases lying between them. Germline lookup yields CDR1 GTSNPN and CDR2 SVGIG (reference sequence). CDR3 length: 12 residues. The CDR3 DNA is TGTGCCTGGAGTGCCGGAGCCTTTGTGCAGTTCTTC. This sequence encodes CAWSAGAFVQFF.

This clonotype was seen many times. J is TRBJ1-3 and V is TRBV12-3 or TRBV12-4, with D perhaps matching TRBD1 (5 bases). This CDR3 has 15 amino acids. V dropped 5 bases and J dropped 4 bases, with 15 bases sitting between them. The CDR3 DNA reads as TGTGCCAGCAGTCGGGACCGCACGTCGGGAAACACCATATATTTT. Translation: CASSRDRTSGNTIYF.

This clonotype has ten or more counts. The chain couples TRBV6-5 to TRBJ2-1, with D possibly TRBD2 on 5 matching bases. V dropped 0 bases and J dropped 6 bases, with 15 bases sitting between them. Germline CDR1 is MNHEY and CDR2 is SVGAGI. CDR3 length: 16 amino acids. The CDR3 DNA sequence: TGTGCCAGCAGTTACTCGAGGGCCTCCCCGTCCAATGAGCAGTTCTTC. Translating it yields CASSYSRASPSNEQFF.

Many counts were recorded for this clonotype. The chain has TRBV5-1 and TRBJ2-2; TRBD1 matches 7 bases. J was trimmed by 6 bases and V by 3 bases; bases with no gene match: 17. Germline-derived CDR1 and CDR2 are SGHRS and YFSETQ. This CDR3 region has 18 residues. In DNA form, the CDR3 reads TGCGCCAGCAGCTCTCTATTAATTGACAGGGACGTGGCCGGGGAGCTGTTTTTT. Protein: CASSSLLIDRDVAGELFF.

This clonotype was seen repeatedly, ten times or more. The chain links TRBV5-6 to TRBJ1-2; 7 bases map to TRBD1. This CDR3 comprises 12 residues. The germline V gene encodes CDR1 SGHDT and CDR2 YYEEEE. Germline trimming cut 1 base from V and 9 bases from J; bases unmatched to any gene: 3. CDR3 in DNA: TGTGCCAGCAGCTTGCGGACAGGCCGCTACACCTTC. As protein: CASSLRTGRYTF. The full variable domain, with the rest looked up from reference TRBV5-6 and TRBJ1-2, is DAGVTQSPTHLIKTRGQQVTLRCSPKSGHDTVSWYQQALGQGPQFIFQYYEEEERQRGNFPDRFSGHQFPNYSSELNVNALLLGDSALYLCASSLRTGRYTFGSGTRLTVV.

This clonotype was detected only a few times. This rearrangement joins TRBV20-1 to TRBJ2-1; 9 bases match TRBD2. The germline V gene has CDR1 DFQATT and CDR2 SNEGSKA (reference sequence). V lost 1 base to trimming and J lost 7 bases; unmatched junction nucleotides: 17. The CDR3 totals 18 residues. The DNA for the CDR3 is TGCAGTGCTAGAGGGCCCTTAGAGGGGCGGGGGGGCGGTAATGAGCAGTTCTTC. It yields the protein CSARGPLEGRGGGNEQFF.